This T cell receptor beta chain was found in a study of CD8 T cell repertoires and HIV-1 epitope variants. Study in general: Each of Twenty-five Gag and Nef epitope peptides stimulated a separate culture.

This CDR3 spans 13 amino acids. Germline lookup yields CDR1 MGHRA and CDR2 YSYEKL. Trimming took off 0 bases at V and 10 bases at J, with 10 bases between the two ends. The table came from immunoSEQ multiplex PCR; TCRdb's copy has only in-frame clones and leaves some out. The profile shows 5,200 or so clones, approximately 67% of them singletons. With respect to this clone: Its antigen is unidentified.

The sequencing input was cultured CD8+ T cells derived from PBMCs. This rearrangement joins TRBV4-1 to TRBJ2-1, with a tentative D call TRBD1 (5 bases). This TCR came from a male donor with HIV. Here the CDR3 DNA reads TGCGCCAGCAGCCAAGACAGGGCCGACGAGCAGTTCTTC. Amino acid sequence: CASSQDRADEQFF.